What follows are 20 T cell receptor beta chains derived from one specimen sequenced in a study of TIL therapy for anti-PD-1-resistant metastatic lung cancer. The immunoSEQ assay was v3. Produced via immunoSEQ multiplex PCR; TCRdb's table is partial and in-frame only. The data show 20,000 or so clones, around four fifths seen once. The time point: pre-treatment sample, taken before nivolumab and TIL therapy. Source: blood, taken at baseline. These receptors all stem from a person aged 25 to 79 with non-small cell lung cancer.

V is TRBV14 and J is TRBJ1-2, with TRBD1 matching over 7 bases. Germline CDR1 reads SGHDN; CDR2 reads FVKESK. This CDR3 has 13 amino acids. V lost 4 bases, J lost 6 bases, and 5 bases stayed unmatched. The CDR3 spells CASSRQGRDGYTF. CDR3 bases: TGTGCCAGCAGCCGACAGGGAAGGGATGGCTACACCTTC.

The gene calls are TRBV6-5 and TRBJ2-7, with a tentative D call TRBD2 (5 bases). Germline-derived CDR1 and CDR2 are MNHEY and SVGAGI. The CDR3 runs 15 residues. The V end was cut by 4 bases, the J end by 0 bases, with 13 bases between. The CDR3: CASSSSGLTSYEQYF. CDR3 DNA: TGTGCCAGCAGTTCCTCTGGACTGACCTCCTACGAGCAGTACTTC.

This chain connects TRBV11-2 to TRBJ2-3, with a weak D call TRBD1 (6 bases). V lost 4 bases and J lost 2, with 16 bases in between. The CDR3 runs to 16 residues. Germline CDR1 is SGHAT and CDR2 is FQNNGV. CDR3 sequence: CASSWGTLGATDTQYF. The CDR3 region has the DNA TGTGCCAGCAGCTGGGGGACATTGGGGGCCACAGATACGCAGTATTTT.

This chain connects TRBV19 to TRBJ2-7; 8 bases map to TRBD2. The V gene end was trimmed by 3 bases and the J gene end by 1 base; junction bases not matched to a gene: 5. The CDR3 has 15 residues. Germline CDR1 is LNHDA and CDR2 is SQIVND (reference sequence). CDR3: CASSISGTLSYEQYF. DNA of the CDR3: TGTGCCAGTAGTATTAGCGGGACTTTATCCTACGAGCAGTACTTC.

This clone was counted a few times. This chain joins TRBV6-6 and TRBJ1-1, with a tentative D call TRBD1 (6 bases). The germline V gene encodes CDR1 MNHNY and CDR2 SVGAGI (reference sequence). Trimming removed 2 bases from V and 4 bases from J, with 11 bases in between. The CDR3 covers 14 residues. This CDR3 reads CASSYGGRTTEAFF. CDR3 DNA: TGTGCCAGCAGTTACGGGGGGCGTACCACTGAAGCTTTCTTT.

V gene TRBV9 combines with J gene TRBJ1-2, with TRBD1 matching 10 bases. The ends lost 4 bases at V and 7 bases at J; junction bases unmatched: 7. This CDR3 region has 14 residues. Per germline, CDR1 SGDLS and CDR2 YYNGEE. The CDR3 reads CASSSPGTGVGYTF. The CDR3 nucleotides read TGTGCCAGCAGCTCGCCTGGGACAGGGGTTGGCTACACCTTC.

The chain uses TRBV4-2 and TRBJ2-5, with a weak D call TRBD2 (5 bases). The CDR3 runs 16 residues. From germline, CDR1 is LGHNA and CDR2 YNFKEQ. V lost 1 base and J lost 2, with 14 bases in between. The DNA for the CDR3 is TGTGCCAGCAGCCAAGCTGTTGGACGGACTCAAGAGACCCAGTACTTC. Amino acid sequence: CASSQAVGRTQETQYF.

The sample holds one count of this clone. The chain employs TRBV28 and TRBJ1-5; D unresolved. The V gene lost 10 bases and the J gene lost 3 bases, with 13 bases spanning the gap. Germline values: CDR1 MDHEN, CDR2 SYDVKM. The CDR3 is 13 amino acids. The DNA of the CDR3 is TGTGCCACCAAACTCGGCTTCAATCAGCCCCAGCATTTT. It encodes CATKLGFNQPQHF.

This chain joins TRBV7-2 and TRBJ2-5; 9 bases line up with TRBD2. From germline, CDR1 is SGHTA and CDR2 FQGNSA. The CDR3 consists of 16 residues. The ends lost 0 bases at V and 5 bases at J; junction bases unmatched: 7. The CDR3 region is CASSLALTSGMETQYF. The CDR3 DNA is TGTGCCAGCAGCTTAGCCCTGACTAGCGGAATGGAGACCCAGTACTTC.

The chain recombines TRBV28 with TRBJ1-1; no definite D call. This CDR3 is built from 12 residues. Germline-derived CDR1 and CDR2 are MDHEN and SYDVKM. Deletions cut 7 bases from V and 1 base from J, with 7 bases between. This CDR3 reads CASINTNTEAFF. The CDR3 DNA sequence: TGTGCCAGCATTAATACGAACACTGAAGCTTTCTTT.

The rearrangement joins TRBV4-3 to TRBJ1-1, with TRBD1 identical over 7 bases. The junction had 6 bases not matched to a gene; V was cut back by 3 bases and J by 2 bases. CDR1 is LGHNA and CDR2 is YSLEER in the germline V gene. This CDR3 has 15 amino acids. As DNA, the CDR3 is TGCGCCAGCAGCCAGCTGGACAGGCAAAACACTGAAGCTTTCTTT. It codes for CASSQLDRQNTEAFF.

V and J are TRBV5-1 and TRBJ2-3; D unclear. Germline V gene data show CDR1 as SGHRS and CDR2 as YFSETQ. The CDR3 length is 18 residues. Deletions cut 0 bases from V and 0 bases from J, with 17 bases between. The CDR3 loop reads CASSLVDFSRSSTDTQYF. DNA of the CDR3: TGCGCCAGCAGCTTGGTCGACTTTTCAAGGTCTAGCACAGATACGCAGTATTTT.

CDR3 protein: CASSVDQNQPQHF. DNA of the CDR3: TGTGCCAGCAGCGTAGACCAGAATCAGCCCCAGCATTTT. The V gene is TRBV9, the J gene TRBJ1-5; D call uncertain. Germline V lookup: CDR1 SGDLS, CDR2 YYNGEE. V lost 0 bases to trimming and J lost 4 bases, with 5 bases between them. The CDR3 covers 13 residues.

J is TRBJ2-2 and V is TRBV19; D is unresolved. This CDR3 comprises 14 residues. Trimming took 6 bases from V and 7 from J, leaving 15 bases between them. Germline assignment: CDR1 LNHDA and CDR2 SQIVND (reference sequence). The CDR3 is CASSLNRAGGELFF. CDR3 in DNA: TGTGCCAGTAGCCTAAACAGAGCTGGCGGGGAGCTGTTTTTT. The complete variable domain, with remaining parts taken from reference TRBV19 and TRBJ2-2, reads DGGITQSPKYLFRKEGQNVTLSCEQNLNHDAMYWYRQDPGQGLRLIYYSQIVNDFQKGDIAEGYSVSREKKESFPLTVTSAQKNPTAFYLCASSLNRAGGELFFGEGSRLTVL.

The V and J genes are TRBV28 and TRBJ1-2; 7 nucleotides align to TRBD1. Per the germline V gene, CDR1 is MDHEN and CDR2 is SYDVKM. CDR3 size: 13 residues. Trimming at V came to 5 bases and at J to 8 bases, leaving 8 bases not matched to a gene. CDR3 nucleotide sequence: TGTGCCAGCAGTCGACAGGGCAGTCGGGGCTACACCTTC. Residues: CASSRQGSRGYTF.

The rearrangement links TRBV6-6 to TRBJ2-1, with D possibly called TRBD1 or TRBD2 (6 bases each). This CDR3 comprises 14 residues. Trimming left V 0 bases short and J 12 bases short, with 15 bases between. Germline V gives CDR1 MNHNY, CDR2 SVGAGI (reference sequence). The CDR3 reads CASSYSTRGVRQFF. The CDR3 nucleotides read TGTGCCAGCAGTTACTCAACAAGGGGGGTAAGGCAGTTCTTC.

V usage is TRBV6-1 and J usage is TRBJ1-4; D is unresolved. Trimming cost V 6 bases and J 5 bases, with 13 bases left between them. CDR3 length: 14 residues. Germline loops: CDR1 MNHNS, CDR2 SASEGT. Here the CDR3 DNA reads TGTGCCAGCAGAATCAACCCCGGGAATGAAAAACTGTTTTTT. Its protein product is CASRINPGNEKLFF.

The chain uses TRBV27 and TRBJ1-3; D gene uncertain. The V gene lost 0 bases and the J gene lost 4 bases, with 7 bases spanning the gap. Germline CDR1 and CDR2: MNHEY and SMNVEV (reference sequence). This CDR3 is 14 amino acids long. DNA of the CDR3: TGTGCCAGCAGTTTATCGGGGTACGGAAACACCATATATTTT. Translated, it gives CASSLSGYGNTIYF.

This rearrangement joins TRBV19 to TRBJ1-4; D unresolved. Germline CDR1 is LNHDA and CDR2 is SQIVND (reference sequence). The CDR3 covers 15 residues. V gave up 3 bases and J gave up 3 bases, with 11 bases separating them. CDR3 in amino acids: CASSILGNSNEKLFF. DNA of the CDR3: TGTGCCAGTAGTATTCTCGGTAACTCTAATGAAAAACTGTTTTTT.

This chain connects TRBV6-1 to TRBJ2-2, with 8 bases that match TRBD2. Losses at the gene ends were 8 bases for V and 3 bases for J; bases not matched to a gene: 8. Germline V CDR1 and CDR2: MNHNS, SASEGT. CDR3 size: 15 residues. The CDR3 DNA follows: TGTGCCAGCGGGCGGCTAGCGGGCGACACCGGGGAGCTGTTTTTT. This encodes CASGRLAGDTGELFF.